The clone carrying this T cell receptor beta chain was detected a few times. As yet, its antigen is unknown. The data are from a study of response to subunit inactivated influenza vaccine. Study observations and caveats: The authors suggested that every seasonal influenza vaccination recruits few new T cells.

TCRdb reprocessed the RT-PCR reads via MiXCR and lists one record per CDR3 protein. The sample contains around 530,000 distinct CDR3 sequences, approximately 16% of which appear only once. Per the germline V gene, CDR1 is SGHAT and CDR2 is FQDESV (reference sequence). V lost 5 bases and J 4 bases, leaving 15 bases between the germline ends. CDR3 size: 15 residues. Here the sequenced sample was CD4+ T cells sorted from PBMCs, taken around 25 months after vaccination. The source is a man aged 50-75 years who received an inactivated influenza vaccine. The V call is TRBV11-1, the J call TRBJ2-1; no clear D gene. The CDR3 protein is CASSPMTIRYNEQFF. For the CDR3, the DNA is TGTGCCAGCAGCCCCATGACGATTAGGTACAATGAGCAGTTCTTC.